The 30 T cell receptor beta chains below come from one sample, sequenced in a study of cytomegalovirus exposure and HLA in healthy donors (dated by TCRdb to about 2017). The library came from the immunoSEQ multiplex PCR assay. The multiplex PCR relied on a mix of 60 forward primers for TCR Vbeta segments and 13 reverse primers for TCR Jbeta segments. Drawn from immuneACCESS, this table holds only the in-frame rearrangements with V and J called that TCRdb kept. Clones are partly lost; checked studies trace under half to an unresolved V gene and leave the rest unexplained. This sample lists fewer than 65,000 clones; approximately 77% were detected once. The top ten clones comprise approximately 3.3% of the sample. The sequenced material came from PBMCs. The receptor set was obtained from a woman aged 40 to 50 in good health and CMV-seropositive.

V is TRBV19 and J is TRBJ2-1; TRBD2 matches at 10 bases. CDR3 length equals 15 residues. Per germline, CDR1 LNHDA and CDR2 SQIVND (reference sequence). The junction had 3 bases not matched to a gene; V was cut back by 4 bases and J by 3 bases. DNA for the CDR3: TGTGCCAGTAGTACGGCTAGCGGGGGCTACAATGAGCAGTTCTTC. This gives the protein CASSTASGGYNEQFF.

The chain joins TRBV6-5 to TRBJ1-2; D is unclear. From germline, CDR1 is MNHEY and CDR2 SVGAGI. This CDR3 has 14 amino acids. V lost 6 bases and J lost 6, with 17 bases in between. The CDR3 sequence is CASSPGRRHDGYTF. The CDR3 DNA sequence: TGTGCCAGCAGCCCCGGGAGGAGGCACGATGGCTACACCTTC.

This rearrangement joins TRBV5-4 to TRBJ2-2; 8 nucleotides agree with TRBD1. The germline V gene has CDR1 SGHNT and CDR2 YYREEE (reference sequence). The CDR3 has 17 residues. V lost 5 bases, J lost 0 bases, and 9 bases stayed unmatched. CDR3 residues: CASSGEQGEANTGELFF. CDR3 nucleotides: TGTGCCAGCAGTGGCGAACAGGGGGAAGCGAACACCGGGGAGCTGTTTTTT.

The chain has TRBV25-1 and TRBJ2-3; no clear D gene. Trimming took 5 bases from V and 0 from J, leaving 12 bases between them. The CDR3 loop spans 15 amino acids. Germline CDR1 reads MGHDK; CDR2 reads SYGVNS. In nucleotides, the CDR3 is TGTGCCAGCAGTTTATACAGAGATAGCACAGATACGCAGTATTTT. Translated: CASSLYRDSTDTQYF.

V and J are TRBV27 and TRBJ2-5; D may be TRBD2 (6 bases). CDR1 is MNHEY, CDR2 SMNVEV, per germline (reference sequence). With 6 bases removed from V and 7 bases from J, the gap between germline ends came to 15 bases. CDR3 size: 13 residues. CDR3 DNA: TGTGCCAGCAGCTTCAACCACGGGGGGACCCAGTACTTC. Translating it yields CASSFNHGGTQYF.

DNA of the CDR3: TGCGCCAGCAGTGACCCAGGGGGCTTATATCTGGTGGGCTACACCTTC. Translation gives CASSDPGGLYLVGYTF. The rearrangement joins TRBV10-2 to TRBJ1-2, with 8 bases that match TRBD1. The CDR3 runs to 16 residues. The germline V gene has CDR1 WSHSY and CDR2 SAAADI. J gave up 8 bases and V 3 bases, and 14 bases lay outside the gene matches.

V gene TRBV5-1 combines with J gene TRBJ2-1, with D maybe TRBD2 (6 bases). This CDR3 has 14 amino acids. Germline V gives CDR1 SGHRS, CDR2 YFSETQ. The V and J ends lost 3 bases and 4 bases respectively, with 11 bases between them. CDR3 in amino acids: CASSSNSGYNEQFF. The CDR3 DNA is TGCGCCAGCAGCTCAAATAGCGGATACAATGAGCAGTTCTTC.

This clone was seen a few times. This rearrangement joins TRBV4-1 to TRBJ1-1; 8 positions agree with TRBD1. The J segment lost 0 bases and the V segment lost 3 bases, leaving 6 bases of the junction unmatched. The CDR3 sequence is 16 residues long. Germline lookup yields CDR1 MGHRA and CDR2 YSYEKL. The CDR3 coding sequence is TGCGCCAGCAGCCAGCCCGGGACAGGACTGAACACTGAAGCTTTCTTT. Translating it yields CASSQPGTGLNTEAFF.

The chain links TRBV12-5 to TRBJ2-1; D may be TRBD1 (6 bases). Looked up from germline, CDR1 is LGHNT and CDR2 is FRNRAP. The V and J ends lost 7 bases and 1 base respectively, with 11 bases between them. This CDR3 comprises 14 residues. In DNA, the CDR3 is TGTGCTAGTGCCGGGACATTTTCCTACAATGAGCAGTTCTTC. Its translation: CASAGTFSYNEQFF.

The chain is built from TRBV7-9 and TRBJ2-1, with 8 bases aligning to TRBD1. The junction had 8 bases not matched to a gene; V was cut back by 2 bases and J by 8 bases. Germline CDR1 and CDR2: SEHNR and FQNEAQ (reference sequence). This CDR3 region has 15 residues. The CDR3 DNA sequence: TGTGCCAGCAGCTTAACAATGGACAGGGACCATGAGCAGTTCTTC. Protein sequence: CASSLTMDRDHEQFF.

This chain joins TRBV19 and TRBJ1-2; D perhaps matches TRBD1 (5 bases). The V gene's germline CDR1 is LNHDA and CDR2 SQIVND (reference sequence). CDR3 length: 13 residues. The ends were cut back, 5 bases at V and 2 bases at J, with 9 bases in the middle. CDR3 region: CASSFRQNYGYTF. In DNA form, the CDR3 reads TGTGCCAGTAGTTTCCGACAGAACTATGGCTACACCTTC.

This clone came up once. V gene TRBV4-3 combines with J gene TRBJ1-2; D possibly corresponds to TRBD1 (5 bases). The V and J ends lost 0 bases and 4 bases respectively, with 21 bases between them. Germline CDR1 and CDR2: LGHNA and YSLEER. The CDR3 spans 18 residues. For the CDR3, the DNA is TGCGCCAGCAGCCAAGACCGGTCGGCCCTACTGGGGGGCTATGGCTACACCTTC. Encoded protein: CASSQDRSALLGGYGYTF.

V usage is TRBV30 and J usage is TRBJ2-4; D is ambiguous. The V end was cut by 3 bases, the J end by 2 bases, with 8 bases between. The germline gives CDR1 GTSNPN, CDR2 SVGIG (reference sequence). CDR3 size: 13 residues. The CDR3 nucleotides are TGTGCCTGGAGCCGGTTACCCAAAAACATTCAGTACTTC. It translates to CAWSRLPKNIQYF.

This clone was counted only a few times. The chain couples TRBV10-3 to TRBJ1-1; maybe TRBD1 (6 bases). This CDR3 is 15 amino acids long. V was cut by 5 bases and J by 5 bases, with 18 bases left in between. Germline-derived CDR1 and CDR2 are ENHRY and SYGVKD. The CDR3 here is CAISRSQGTQTEAFF. CDR3 sequence (DNA): TGTGCCATCAGTAGGAGCCAGGGGACGCAGACTGAAGCTTTCTTT.

This clone has more than one count but fewer than ten. One end of the junction varies from germline; a read error may be responsible. The CDR3 DNA reads TGTGCTAGCAGCTTAGATCCAGGGCACAATGAGCAGTTCTTC. Its translation is CASSLDPGHNEQFF. The chain combines TRBV7-7 with TRBJ2-1; tentatively, D is TRBD1 (5 bases). The CDR3 is 14 amino acids. CDR1 is SSHAT, CDR2 FNYEAQ, per germline (reference sequence).

The genes are TRBV5-1 and TRBJ2-7, with TRBD1 matching 7 bases. The CDR3 loop spans 15 amino acids. Germline CDR1 and CDR2: SGHRS and YFSETQ. V lost 0 bases to trimming and J lost 0 bases; unmatched junction nucleotides: 3. The DNA for the CDR3 is TGCGCCAGCAGCTTGGTGGGACAGAGCTCCTACGAGCAGTACTTC. It specifies CASSLVGQSSYEQYF.

The chain carries TRBV9 and TRBJ2-1; tentatively, D is TRBD2 (6 bases). CDR3 length equals 15 residues. V was cut by 3 bases and J by 1 base, with 11 bases left in between. Per germline, CDR1 SGDLS and CDR2 YYNGEE. The CDR3 bases are TGTGCCAGCAGCGCCCGGGACTTTTCCTACAATGAGCAGTTCTTC. This gives the protein CASSARDFSYNEQFF.

Details on this clone: The junction shows a germline mismatch at one end, possibly a read error. Other DNA variants within this sample encode the same CDR3. J is TRBJ1-1 and V is TRBV27; tentative D call: TRBD1 (6 bases). There are 13 residues in the CDR3. CDR1 and CDR2 from the germline V gene are MNHEY and SMNVEV (reference sequence). In nucleotides, the CDR3 is TGTGCCAGCAGTCAAAACAGGGACGCTGAGGCTTTCTTT. As protein: CASSQNRDAEAFF.

This clone appeared a few times. The chain is built from TRBV5-1 and TRBJ1-2; TRBD1 aligns across 9 bases. Germline CDR1 reads SGHRS; CDR2 reads YFSETQ. The length of the CDR3 is 14 residues. With V trimmed by 0 bases and J by 8 bases, 5 bases remained unmatched. CDR3 DNA sequence: TGCGCCAGCAGCTTGGGACAGGGGGAACGAGGCTACACCTTC. Its protein is CASSLGQGERGYTF.

This chain joins TRBV7-6 and TRBJ2-1; D is undetermined. The germline CDR1 and CDR2 sequences are SGHVS and FNYEAQ. Trimming left V 2 bases short and J 4 bases short, with 6 bases between. The CDR3 is 13 amino acids. The CDR3, as DNA: TGTGCCAGCAGCTTACAGGTTTACAATGAGCAGTTCTTC. Translation: CASSLQVYNEQFF. Variable domain in full (rest from reference TRBV7-6 and TRBJ2-1): GAGVSQSPRYKVTKRGQDVALRCDPISGHVSLYWYRQALGQGPEFLTYFNYEAQQDKSGLPNDRFSAERPEGSISTLTIQRTEQRDSAMYRCASSLQVYNEQFFGPGTRLTVL.

The table lists this clone with a few counts. This chain joins TRBV18 and TRBJ1-1; 7 bases align to TRBD1. The length of the CDR3 is 14 residues. The V segment lost 2 bases and the J segment 3 bases; nucleotides outside the gene matches: 3. Germline V CDR1 and CDR2: KGHSH, LQKENI. The CDR3 loop reads CASSPFTGDTEAFF. Here the CDR3 DNA reads TGTGCCAGCTCACCATTCACAGGGGACACTGAAGCTTTCTTT.

This chain uses TRBV19 with TRBJ1-1; the D gene is possibly TRBD1 (6 bases). The germline V gene has CDR1 LNHDA and CDR2 SQIVND (reference sequence). V lost 9 bases and J lost 0, with 11 bases in between. The CDR3 has 13 residues. The CDR3 reads CASRRGMNTEAFF. The CDR3 DNA reads TGTGCCAGCCGCAGGGGCATGAACACTGAAGCTTTCTTT.

On this clone itself: Other DNA sequences from this sample encode an identical CDR3 as well. The chain uses TRBV4-3 and TRBJ1-6; D is possibly TRBD1 (6 bases). Germline lookup yields CDR1 LGHNA and CDR2 YSLEER. The ends were cut back, 0 bases at V and 7 bases at J, with 10 bases in the middle. The CDR3 consists of 15 residues. The CDR3 nucleotides read TGCGCCAGCAGCCAAGATGGGGGCGGGAATTCACCCCTCCACTTT. It specifies CASSQDGGGNSPLHF.

Only a few counts were recorded for this clone. J is TRBJ1-2 and V is TRBV19, with TRBD1 matching 8 bases. Germline V gene data show CDR1 as LNHDA and CDR2 as SQIVND (reference sequence). The CDR3 totals 14 residues. V lost 5 bases to trimming and J lost 4 bases; unmatched junction nucleotides: 6. The CDR3 is CASSVTGQVYGYTF. The CDR3 coding sequence is TGTGCCAGTAGTGTCACGGGACAGGTCTATGGCTACACCTTC.

Of note for this clone: One junction end does not reproduce the germline sequence, and a read error may be involved. The chain employs TRBV11-2 and TRBJ2-5; TRBD2 agrees at 8 bases. The J call may not be correct, given that the DNA end is closer to TRBJ2-7. Looked up from germline, CDR1 is SGHAT and CDR2 is FQNNGV. The CDR3 runs 15 residues. Written as DNA, the CDR3 is TGTGCCAGCAGCTTAGACCGGGGGGGCTCCGACGAGCAGTACTTC. Its translation: CASSLDRGGSDEQYF.

In this sample, this clone turned up a few times. The rearrangement joins TRBV27 to TRBJ2-3, with 9 nucleotides matching TRBD1. CDR1 MNHEY and CDR2 SMNVEV come from the germline V gene (reference sequence). There are 19 residues in the CDR3. Trimming cost V 4 bases and J 7 bases; bases outside gene matches: 21. The DNA for the CDR3 is TGTGCCAGCAGTTCCCCGCCGACAGGGGGAGGACACTCCACCTATACGCAGTATTTT. The encoded protein is CASSSPPTGGGHSTYTQYF.

The rearrangement uses TRBV7-2 and TRBJ1-1; D perhaps matches TRBD1 (6 bases). The CDR3 sequence is 14 residues long. CDR1 SGHTA and CDR2 FQGNSA come from the germline V gene. V lost 5 bases and J lost 4, with 14 bases in between. CDR3 amino acids: CASSSVRGITEAFF. CDR3 nucleotides: TGTGCCAGCAGCAGCGTAAGGGGGATCACTGAAGCTTTCTTT.

This sequence joins TRBV4-3 and TRBJ1-1; D call uncertain. Trimming removed 0 bases at V and 5 bases at J, with 16 bases between. The CDR3 is 16 residues long. From germline, CDR1 is LGHNA and CDR2 YSLEER. This CDR3 is CASSQEYRQTRTEAFF. The CDR3 nucleotides read TGCGCCAGCAGCCAAGAGTATCGGCAAACGAGGACTGAAGCTTTCTTT.

This chain connects TRBV9 to TRBJ1-1; the D is unclear. Germline values: CDR1 SGDLS, CDR2 YYNGEE. The CDR3 has 16 residues. The germline V and J ends were trimmed by 6 bases and 4 bases, with 22 bases remaining between them. The CDR3 DNA is TGTGCCAGCACCCTATCCCCGTCCAGCCCGGGCACTGAAGCTTTCTTT. Translation: CASTLSPSSPGTEAFF.

The gene calls are TRBV9 and TRBJ2-1, with D possibly being TRBD2 (5 bases). V was clipped by 0 bases and J by 1 base, with 8 bases between them. Germline V gene lookup returns CDR1 SGDLS and CDR2 YYNGEE. There are 15 residues in the CDR3. CDR3 nucleotide sequence: TGTGCCAGCAGCGTAGGGACTGAGTCCTACAATGAGCAGTTCTTC. Amino acid sequence: CASSVGTESYNEQFF. Full variable domain (remainder filled in from reference TRBV9 and TRBJ2-1): DSGVTQTPKHLITATGQRVTLRCSPRSGDLSVYWYQQSLDQGLQFLIQYYNGEERAKGNILERFSAQQFPDLHSELNLSSLELGDSALYFCASSVGTESYNEQFFGPGTRLTVL.